This note documents a single T cell receptor beta chain sequence. Its antigen is still unknown. The sample's treatment: oral pan-JAK inhibitor, 5-10 mg twice daily. Germline assignment: CDR1 SEHNR and CDR2 FQNEAQ (reference sequence). The length of the CDR3 is 15 residues. V was trimmed by 5 bases and J by 3 bases, leaving 14 bases between them. RNA was isolated and reverse transcribed to cDNA, the sequencing template. TCRdb's table, derived via immunoSEQ multiplex PCR, lists solely in-frame clones and lacks some. The sample shows approximately 150,000 clones, roughly 60% of them seen only once. The data stem from a study of CD8+ T cells in alopecia areata. Study in general: Dosing spanned 6 to 18 months on tofacitinib, then 6 months off drug. Study-wide points: Clonality in lesional scalp, especially alopecia totalis/universalis, exceeded that of normal scalp.

The V gene is TRBV7-9, the J gene TRBJ1-5; D not certain. The sequence came from a human donor with alopecia areata. Sequenced material: CD4+ T cells sorted from blood, taken at approximately week 55, from a patient treated with tofacitinib. CDR3: CASSQEALPNQPQHF. The CDR3 nucleotides read TGTGCCAGCAGCCAAGAAGCTTTGCCCAATCAGCCCCAGCATTTT. The full variable domain, with the rest looked up from reference TRBV7-9 and TRBJ1-5, is DTGVSQNPRHKITKRGQNVTFRCDPISEHNRLYWYRQTLGQGPEFLTYFQNEAQLEKSRLLSDRFSAERPKGSFSTLEIQRTEQGDSAMYLCASSQEALPNQPQHFGDGTRLSIL.